These T cell receptor beta chains were read from a single sample in a study of cytomegalovirus exposure and HLA in healthy donors. Repertoires were generated with immunoSEQ multiplex PCR, while TCRdb's copy carries only in-frame clones and drops some. The sample consists of roughly 190,000 clones, around 75% of them appearing once. The sample comprised PBMCs. Receptor source: a woman aged 30 to 39 in good health and CMV-seronegative. Each CDR3 is given with its conserved first and last residue.

V: TRBV18; J: TRBJ1-1; CDR3: CASSPQGARTEAFF
V: TRBV7-9; J: TRBJ2-5; CDR3: CASRDSQETQYF
V: TRBV27; J: TRBJ1-5; CDR3: CASSLLGGNQPQHF
V: TRBV5-1; J: TRBJ1-2; CDR3: CASSLAHSLYGYTF
V: TRBV7-9; J: TRBJ1-3; CDR3: CASSFSWGTGGNTIYF
V: TRBV7-8; J: TRBJ2-6; CDR3: CASSFDRIYSGANVLTF
V: TRBV2; J: TRBJ1-2; CDR3: CASRGQSYGYTF
V: TRBV10-3; J: TRBJ2-1; CDR3: CAISDYDRGGYNEQFF
V: TRBV5-1; J: TRBJ1-2; CDR3: CASSPQGARAVNYGYTF
V: TRBV7-3; J: TRBJ2-2; CDR3: CASSLVSTGELFF
V: TRBV9; J: TRBJ1-6; CDR3: CASSASPSSPLHF
V: TRBV6-5; J: TRBJ1-1; CDR3: CASSYEGTEAFF
V: TRBV6-1; J: TRBJ2-2; CDR3: CASSTLRSNTGELFF
V: TRBV27; J: TRBJ1-1; CDR3: CASSLGGTNTEAFF
V: TRBV14; J: TRBJ1-2; CDR3: CASSPLAGVGYTF
V: TRBV7-2; J: TRBJ1-5; CDR3: CASSLGTGYMAQHF
V: TRBV18; J: TRBJ1-2; CDR3: CASSQDRDWSYGYTF
V: TRBV19; J: TRBJ1-5; CDR3: CASSITLGGPNQPQHF
V: TRBV5-1; J: TRBJ1-6; CDR3: CASSLAGVSPLHF
V: TRBV29-1; J: TRBJ1-2; CDR3: CSVGKGGNYGYTF
V: TRBV4-1; J: TRBJ2-5; CDR3: CASSPSPGQGEETQYF
V: TRBV7-3; J: TRBJ2-7; CDR3: CASSLVAGYEQYF
V: TRBV5-1; J: TRBJ2-7; CDR3: CASSFDREFGEQYF
V: TRBV4-1; J: TRBJ1-6; CDR3: CASSQEGPGGRDSPLHF
V: TRBV7-6; J: TRBJ1-6; CDR3: CASSTKAGDYNSPLHF
V: TRBV5-1; J: TRBJ1-1; CDR3: CASSENYRDSLMNTEAFF
V: TRBV6-5; J: TRBJ2-7; CDR3: CASSSGTGEQYF
V: TRBV18; J: TRBJ1-1; CDR3: CASTPRHDRVWGDTEAFF
V: TRBV18; J: TRBJ1-6; CDR3: CASSRGQNYNSPLHF
V: TRBV7-9; J: TRBJ2-7; CDR3: CSSSLAPQGEQYF
V: TRBV12-1; J: TRBJ2-7; CDR3: CASPAQGPSYEQYF
V: TRBV19; J: TRBJ1-1; CDR3: CASSPLRDRVPEAFF
V: TRBV6-1; J: TRBJ2-5; CDR3: CASSLNPTGTETQYF
V: TRBV5-6; J: TRBJ1-5; CDR3: CASSLTHSNQPQHF
V: TRBV6-4; J: TRBJ2-7; CDR3: CASSRGSSDPNPQISYEQYF
V: TRBV4-2; J: TRBJ2-7; CDR3: CASSQEGLALYEQYF
V: TRBV6-1; J: TRBJ2-1; CDR3: CASSELSSYNEQFF
V: TRBV2; J: TRBJ2-5; CDR3: CASRTQRGPSQETQYF
V: TRBV5-4; J: TRBJ1-3; CDR3: CASSSGAQSSGNTIYF